The 7 T cell receptor beta chains below all came from one sample that was sequenced in a study of shared clonotypes between healthy human individuals. Profiled with immunoSEQ multiplex PCR; TCRdb holds only in-frame clones, not every one. The data show 780,000 or so clones, over 55% seen once. Sequencing was done on a sample of memory CD4+ T cells sorted from blood. Subset: CD45RA-negative fraction. The receptors originated from a woman aged 25 to 39 in good health.

V usage is TRBV5-1 and J usage is TRBJ2-2; D is unresolved. The CDR3 loop spans 15 amino acids. Looked up from germline, CDR1 is SGHRS and CDR2 is YFSETQ. Trimming shortened V by 0 bases and J by 1 base, and 7 bases separated the two germline ends. CDR3 amino acids: CASSLDTGNTGELFF. The DNA of the CDR3 is TGCGCCAGCAGCTTGGATACGGGGAACACCGGGGAGCTGTTTTTT.

This clone came up a few times. The chain has TRBV27 and TRBJ2-7; 7 nucleotides align to TRBD2. Germline V CDR1 and CDR2: MNHEY, SMNVEV (reference sequence). The CDR3 covers 18 residues. V trimming: 4 bases; J trimming: 4 bases; junction bases outside the gene matches: 19. CDR3: CASSSLSLASGMRYEQYF. The CDR3 region has the DNA TGTGCCAGCAGTTCGCTATCCCTCGCGAGCGGGATGAGGTACGAGCAGTACTTC.

V is TRBV5-1 and J is TRBJ2-3, with D maybe TRBD1 (6 bases). This CDR3 comprises 15 residues. The V gene's germline CDR1 is SGHRS and CDR2 YFSETQ. With 0 bases removed from V and 3 bases from J, the gap between germline ends came to 11 bases. The DNA for the CDR3 is TGCGCCAGCAGCTTGGTGGACAGTATGACAGATACGCAGTATTTT. Protein product: CASSLVDSMTDTQYF. The complete variable domain, with remaining parts taken from reference TRBV5-1 and TRBJ2-3, reads KAGVTQTPRYLIKTRGQQVTLSCSPISGHRSVSWYQQTPGQGLQFLFEYFSETQRNKGNFPGRFSGRQFSNSRSEMNVSTLELGDSALYLCASSLVDSMTDTQYFGPGTRLTVL.

The chain recombines TRBV19 with TRBJ1-4; D is ambiguous. Trimming shortened V by 5 bases and J by 8 bases, and 12 bases separated the two germline ends. Germline CDR1 is LNHDA and CDR2 is SQIVND (reference sequence). This CDR3 is built from 13 residues. CDR3 DNA sequence: TGTGCCAGTAGTGGGCGGTTTCGAGAAAAACTGTTTTTT. Its translation is CASSGRFREKLFF. Combining the CDR3 with reference TRBV19 and TRBJ1-4 gives the whole variable domain DGGITQSPKYLFRKEGQNVTLSCEQNLNHDAMYWYRQDPGQGLRLIYYSQIVNDFQKGDIAEGYSVSREKKESFPLTVTSAQKNPTAFYLCASSGRFREKLFFGSGTQLSVL.

The chain has TRBV19 and TRBJ1-1; tentative D call: TRBD1 (5 bases). V lost 2 bases, J lost 5 bases, and 18 bases lay in between. Germline CDR1 and CDR2: LNHDA and SQIVND (reference sequence). This CDR3 has 16 residues. CDR3 bases: TGTGCCAGTAGTATAAATCTAATAGGGGCAGTTACTGAAGCTTTCTTT. It specifies CASSINLIGAVTEAFF.

The V and J genes are TRBV7-9 and TRBJ2-2; 11 nucleotides align to TRBD2. Losses at the gene ends were 5 bases for V and 4 bases for J; bases not matched to a gene: 15. The germline V gene encodes CDR1 SEHNR and CDR2 FQNEAQ (reference sequence). There are 19 residues in the CDR3. CDR3: CASSHRASGTSGTTGELFF. CDR3 in DNA: TGTGCCAGCAGCCACCGTGCGTCCGGGACTAGCGGAACCACCGGGGAGCTGTTTTTT.

The CDR3 is CSVGTGLGWTQYF. The CDR3 nucleotides read TGCAGCGTTGGGACAGGTCTCGGGTGGACCCAGTACTTC. J is TRBJ2-5 and V is TRBV29-1, with 7 bases fitting TRBD1. The CDR3 is 13 residues long. Germline assignment: CDR1 SQVTM and CDR2 ANQGSEA. The trim removed 4 bases at V and 7 bases at J, leaving 9 bases unmatched. The full variable domain, rest sourced from reference TRBV29-1 and TRBJ2-5, is SAVISQKPSRDICQRGTSLTIQCQVDSQVTMMFWYRQQPGQSLTLIATANQGSEATYESGFVIDKFPISRPNLTFSTLTVSNMSPEDSSIYLCSVGTGLGWTQYFGPGTRLLVL.